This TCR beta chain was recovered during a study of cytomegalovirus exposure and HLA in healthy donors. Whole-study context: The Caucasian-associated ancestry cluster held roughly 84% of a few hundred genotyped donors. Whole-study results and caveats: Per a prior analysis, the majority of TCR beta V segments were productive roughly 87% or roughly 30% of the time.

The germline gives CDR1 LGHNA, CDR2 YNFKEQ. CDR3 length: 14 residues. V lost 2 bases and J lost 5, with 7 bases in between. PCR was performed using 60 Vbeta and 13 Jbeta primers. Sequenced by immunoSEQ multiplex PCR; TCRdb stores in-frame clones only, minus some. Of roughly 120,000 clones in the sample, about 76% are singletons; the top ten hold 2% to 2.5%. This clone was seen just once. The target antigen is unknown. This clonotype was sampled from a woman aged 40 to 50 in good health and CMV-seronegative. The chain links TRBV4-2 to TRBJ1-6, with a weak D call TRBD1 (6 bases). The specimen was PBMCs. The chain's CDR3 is CASSQRTDNSPLHF. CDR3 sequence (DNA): TGTGCCAGCAGCCAACGGACAGATAATTCACCCCTCCACTTT.